Below, 3 T cell receptor beta chains from the same sample are listed, as sequenced in a study of blood T cells in healthy people across ages. Combining a sample-barcoded 5' primer with a J-beta primer mix, a second PCR ran for roughly 6 to 11 cycles. In TCRdb, the 5' RACE reads were re-called with MiXCR into one record per CDR3 protein. The profile shows hundreds of thousands of distinct CDR3 sequences, around 40% of them singletons. Sequenced material: blood. The receptors were gathered from a woman between 55 and 75 years old in good health.

On this clonotype: A much larger clone differs by one base, so this may be a read error. The rearrangement uses TRBV27 and TRBJ2-3; the D is unclear. The V gene lost 6 bases and the J gene lost 0 bases, with 7 bases spanning the gap. The germline V gene has CDR1 MNHEY and CDR2 SMNVEV (reference sequence). The CDR3 has 13 residues. The CDR3 DNA is TGTGCCAGCAGACAGACTAGCACAGATACGCAGTATTTT. It translates to CASRQTSTDTQYF.

V gene TRBV10-3 combines with J gene TRBJ2-3, with TRBD1 matching over 11 bases. V shed 8 bases, J shed 4 bases, and the junction held 5 bases outside the gene matches. CDR1 ENHRY and CDR2 SYGVKD come from the germline V gene. This CDR3 contains 14 residues. CDR3 in DNA: TGTGCCATCTTAGGACAGGGGGCGGCAGATACGCAGTATTTT. It yields the protein CAILGQGAADTQYF.

The rearrangement uses TRBV28 and TRBJ1-2; 7 bases align to TRBD1. The junction had 9 bases not matched to a gene; V was cut back by 3 bases and J by 2 bases. There are 16 residues in the CDR3. CDR1 and CDR2 from the germline V gene are MDHEN and SYDVKM. CDR3 coding DNA: TGTGCCAGCAGTTTGCCCGGGACAGTAACAAACTATGGCTACACCTTC. It translates to CASSLPGTVTNYGYTF.